The sample holds a few counts of the clone carrying this TCR beta chain. The antigen remains undetermined. This record comes from a study of blood T cells in healthy people across ages. The CDR3 contains 11 residues. Germline values: CDR1 GTSNPN, CDR2 SVGIG (reference sequence). The V and J ends lost 6 bases and 2 bases, in that order; junction bases with no gene match: 1. A second 7 to 11 cycle PCR used barcoded and J-beta primers. Through a template-switch adaptor with 12 random nucleotides, each cDNA molecule received a tag. TCRdb used MiXCR to reprocess the 5' RACE reads, holding one entry per CDR3 protein. The sample yields approximately 1,100,000 distinct CDR3 sequences, 40% to 50% seen once. General study points: Donor CMV infection status was unknown, possibly confounding age-related changes in expanded clonotypes.

Total RNA extraction produced at least 5.5 micrograms (per sample) for the study. This clonotype was sampled from a woman aged 55-69 years in good health. The J gene is TRBJ2-7, the V gene TRBV30; 7 bases line up with TRBD1. Sequencing used blood. The CDR3 DNA reads TGTGCCTGCCAGGGGGCCTACGAGCAGTACTTC. It is translated as CACQGAYEQYF.